This paragraph reports one T cell receptor beta chain. The authors amplified TCR beta CDR3 regions from RNA transcripts. Amplification began with first-round RT-PCR using HTBI primers, then second-round multiplex PCR was performed. TCRdb called the multiplex PCR reads again in MiXCR, with one record for every CDR3 protein. This sample has about 740,000 distinct CDR3 sequences; roughly 40% occur once, and the top ten carry 40% to 45%. The data originate from a study of Graves' ophthalmopathy and Graves' hyperthyroidism. J lost 1 base, V lost 0 bases, and 12 bases had no gene match. Germline V gene lookup returns CDR1 DFQATT and CDR2 SNEGSKA (reference sequence). The CDR3 is made up of 19 amino acids.

The clonotype originates from an adult man with Graves' ophthalmopathy. The sequenced sample consisted of peripheral blood. This chain uses TRBV20-1 with TRBJ2-6; 7 bases map to TRBD1. The CDR3 loop is CSARDLRAGGLSGANVLTF. In DNA, the CDR3 is TGCAGTGCTAGAGATCTACGGGCAGGGGGTCTTTCTGGGGCCAACGTCCTGACTTTC.